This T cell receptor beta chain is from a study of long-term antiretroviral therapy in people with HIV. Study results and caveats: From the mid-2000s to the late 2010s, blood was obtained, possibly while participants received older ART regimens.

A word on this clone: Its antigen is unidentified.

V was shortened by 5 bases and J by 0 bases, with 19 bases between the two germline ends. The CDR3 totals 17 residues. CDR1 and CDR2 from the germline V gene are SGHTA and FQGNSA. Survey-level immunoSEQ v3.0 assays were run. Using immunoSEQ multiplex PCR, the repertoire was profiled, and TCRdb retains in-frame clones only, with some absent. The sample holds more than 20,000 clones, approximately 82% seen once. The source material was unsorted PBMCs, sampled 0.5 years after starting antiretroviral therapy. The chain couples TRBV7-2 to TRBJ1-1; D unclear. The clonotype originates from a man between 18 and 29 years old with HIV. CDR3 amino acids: CASSPIGMGRMNTEAFF. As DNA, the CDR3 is TGTGCCAGCAGCCCAATCGGGATGGGGAGGATGAACACTGAAGCTTTCTTT.